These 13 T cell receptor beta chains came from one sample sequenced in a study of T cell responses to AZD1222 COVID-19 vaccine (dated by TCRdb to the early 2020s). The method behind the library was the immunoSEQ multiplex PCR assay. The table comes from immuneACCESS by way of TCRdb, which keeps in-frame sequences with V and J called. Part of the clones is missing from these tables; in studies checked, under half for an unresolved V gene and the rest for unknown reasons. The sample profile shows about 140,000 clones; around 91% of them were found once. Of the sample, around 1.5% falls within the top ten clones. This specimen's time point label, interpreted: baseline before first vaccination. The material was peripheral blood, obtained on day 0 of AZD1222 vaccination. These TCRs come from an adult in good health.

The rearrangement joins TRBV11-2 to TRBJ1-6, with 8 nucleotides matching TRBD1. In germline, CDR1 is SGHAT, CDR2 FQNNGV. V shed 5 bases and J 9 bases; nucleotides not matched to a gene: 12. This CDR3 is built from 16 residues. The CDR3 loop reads CASSLTTGALSSPLHF. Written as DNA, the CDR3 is TGTGCCAGCAGCCTTACGACAGGGGCCCTAAGTTCACCCCTCCACTTT.

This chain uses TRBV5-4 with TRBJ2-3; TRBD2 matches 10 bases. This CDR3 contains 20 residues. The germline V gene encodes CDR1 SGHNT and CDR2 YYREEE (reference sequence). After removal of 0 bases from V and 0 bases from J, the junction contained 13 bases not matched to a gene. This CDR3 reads CASSLGRASGRAPSTDTQYF. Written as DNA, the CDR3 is TGTGCCAGCAGCTTGGGTCGGGCTAGCGGGAGAGCACCCAGCACAGATACGCAGTATTTT.

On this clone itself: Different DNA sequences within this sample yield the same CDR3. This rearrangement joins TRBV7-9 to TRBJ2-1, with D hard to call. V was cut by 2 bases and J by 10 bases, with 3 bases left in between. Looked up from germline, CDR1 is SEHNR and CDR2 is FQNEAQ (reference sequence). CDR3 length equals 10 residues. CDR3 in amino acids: CASSLSEQFF. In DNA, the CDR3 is TGTGCCAGCAGCTTATCCGAGCAGTTCTTC.

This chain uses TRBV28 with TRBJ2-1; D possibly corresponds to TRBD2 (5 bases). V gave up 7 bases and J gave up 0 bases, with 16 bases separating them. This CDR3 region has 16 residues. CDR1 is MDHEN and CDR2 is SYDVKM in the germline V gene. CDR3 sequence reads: CASTLLGGSSYNEQFF. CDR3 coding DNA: TGTGCCAGCACCCTCCTCGGTGGGAGCTCCTACAATGAGCAGTTCTTC.

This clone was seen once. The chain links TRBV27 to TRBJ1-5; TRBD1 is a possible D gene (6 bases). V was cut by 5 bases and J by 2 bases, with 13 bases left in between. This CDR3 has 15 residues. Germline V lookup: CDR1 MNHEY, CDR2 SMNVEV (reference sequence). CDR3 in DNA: TGTGCCAGCAGTGAATCGAGACAGGGCAATCAGCCCCAGCATTTT. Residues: CASSESRQGNQPQHF.

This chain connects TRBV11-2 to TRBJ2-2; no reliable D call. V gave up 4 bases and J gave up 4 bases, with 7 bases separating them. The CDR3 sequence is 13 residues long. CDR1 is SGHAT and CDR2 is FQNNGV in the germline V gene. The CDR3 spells CASSWAFTGELFF. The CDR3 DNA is TGTGCCAGCAGCTGGGCCTTCACCGGGGAGCTGTTTTTT.

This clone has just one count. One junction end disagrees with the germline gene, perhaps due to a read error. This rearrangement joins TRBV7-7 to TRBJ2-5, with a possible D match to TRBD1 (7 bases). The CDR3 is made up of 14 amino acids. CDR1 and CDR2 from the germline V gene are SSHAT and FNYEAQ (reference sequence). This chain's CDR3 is CASSSTRGVATQYF. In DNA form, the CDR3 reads TGTGCTAGCAGCTCCACCAGGGGGGTAGCGACCCAGTACTTC.

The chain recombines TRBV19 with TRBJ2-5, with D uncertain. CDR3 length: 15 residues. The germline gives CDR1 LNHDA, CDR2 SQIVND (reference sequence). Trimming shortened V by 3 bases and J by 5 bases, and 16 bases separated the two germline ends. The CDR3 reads CASSIYRVPLETQYF. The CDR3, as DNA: TGTGCCAGTAGTATTTATAGGGTCCCCCTCGAGACCCAGTACTTC.

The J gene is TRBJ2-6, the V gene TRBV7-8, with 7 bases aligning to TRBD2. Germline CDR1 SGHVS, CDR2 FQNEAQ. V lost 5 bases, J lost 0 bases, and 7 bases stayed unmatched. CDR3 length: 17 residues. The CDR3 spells CASSILATTSGANVLTF. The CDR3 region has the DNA TGTGCCAGCAGCATACTAGCGACTACCTCTGGGGCCAACGTCCTGACTTTC.

CDR3 sequence: CASSIFASYEQYF. CDR3 DNA sequence: TGTGCCAGTAGTATATTCGCCTCCTACGAGCAGTACTTC. V and J are TRBV19 and TRBJ2-7; D gene unclear. Germline values: CDR1 LNHDA, CDR2 SQIVND (reference sequence). CDR3 size: 13 residues. V was shortened by 2 bases and J by 0 bases, with 5 bases between the two germline ends.

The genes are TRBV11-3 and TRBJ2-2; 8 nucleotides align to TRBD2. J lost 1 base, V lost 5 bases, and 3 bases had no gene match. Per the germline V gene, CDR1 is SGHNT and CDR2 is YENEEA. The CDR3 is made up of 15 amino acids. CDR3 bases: TGTGCCAGCAGCGCGGGGGGACGGAACACCGGGGAGCTGTTTTTT. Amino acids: CASSAGGRNTGELFF.

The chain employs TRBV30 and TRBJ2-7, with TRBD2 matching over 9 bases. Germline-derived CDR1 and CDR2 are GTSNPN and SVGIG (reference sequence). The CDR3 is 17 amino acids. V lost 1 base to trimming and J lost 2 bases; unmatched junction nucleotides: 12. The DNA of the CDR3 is TGTGCCTGGAGTGCACCCCCTAGACTAGCGGCGACCTACGAGCAGTACTTC. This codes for CAWSAPPRLAATYEQYF.

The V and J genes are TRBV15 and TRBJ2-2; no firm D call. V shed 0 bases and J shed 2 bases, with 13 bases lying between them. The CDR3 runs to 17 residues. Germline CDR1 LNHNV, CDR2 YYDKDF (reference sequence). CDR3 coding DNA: TGTGCCACCAGCAGAGAGGTACCTTTTTCAAACACCGGGGAGCTGTTTTTT. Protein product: CATSREVPFSNTGELFF.